Reported below is one T cell receptor beta chain. This entry belongs to a study of blood T cell repertoires in COVID-19. The assay was immunoSEQ multiplex PCR, and TCRdb's table has in-frame clones only and misses some. Here the sample spans over 400,000 clones, around nine tenths being singletons. The CDR3 runs to 15 residues. V dropped 5 bases and J dropped 6 bases, with 19 bases sitting between them. CDR1 is GTSNPN, CDR2 SVGIG, per germline (reference sequence). Two consecutive negative NP/OP PCR tests, clearance, or resolved symptoms defined Cohort 3 recovery. This clonotype was sampled from a woman aged 60 to 75 who had recovered from COVID-19. The sequencing sample was made of PBMCs or T cells enriched from blood (not recorded which). The gene calls are TRBV30 and TRBJ2-2, with TRBD2 as a possible D gene (5 bases). CDR3 sequence (DNA): TGTGCCTGGGACTCCGGGCCGGGGATGGCCGGGGAGCTGTTTTTT. It translates to CAWDSGPGMAGELFF.